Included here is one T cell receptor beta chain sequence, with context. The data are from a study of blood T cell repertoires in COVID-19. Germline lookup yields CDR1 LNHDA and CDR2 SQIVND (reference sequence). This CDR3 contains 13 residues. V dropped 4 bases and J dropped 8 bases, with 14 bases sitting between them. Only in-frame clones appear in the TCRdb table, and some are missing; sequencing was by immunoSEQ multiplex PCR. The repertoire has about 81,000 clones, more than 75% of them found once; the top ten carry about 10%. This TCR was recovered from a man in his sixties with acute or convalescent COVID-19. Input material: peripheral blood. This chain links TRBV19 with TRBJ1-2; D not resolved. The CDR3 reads CASSNDGITGYTF. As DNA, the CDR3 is TGTGCCAGTAGTAATGACGGGATCACGGGCTACACCTTC. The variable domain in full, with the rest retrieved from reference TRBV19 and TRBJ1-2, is DGGITQSPKYLFRKEGQNVTLSCEQNLNHDAMYWYRQDPGQGLRLIYYSQIVNDFQKGDIAEGYSVSREKKESFPLTVTSAQKNPTAFYLCASSNDGITGYTFGSGTRLTVV.